This T cell receptor (beta chain) was sequenced during a study of radiotherapy plus CTLA-4 blockade in lung cancer. On the study more broadly: Disease control was achieved by approximately 32% of patients, and objective responses by more than 15%. General study findings and limits: The authors reported that early blood T cell clone dynamics, with interferon-beta, best predicted response. Radiotherapy with ipilimumab was followed by blood expansion of tumor-derived clones.

Chemo-refractory metastatic non-small-cell lung cancer patients were treated with focal radiation plus CTLA-4 blockade with ipilimumab. Germline V lookup: CDR1 SNHLY, CDR2 FYNNEI. Trimming removed 7 bases at V and 7 bases at J, with 14 bases between. The CDR3 covers 14 residues. As to this clone: Its specificity is unknown.

Profiled with immunoSEQ multiplex PCR; TCRdb holds only in-frame clones, not every one. Of fewer than 85,000 clones in the sample, more than 75% were seen once. V is TRBV2 and J is TRBJ1-6; weak D call: TRBD1 (6 bases). This specimen consisted of peripheral blood, obtained from a patient treated with radiotherapy plus ipilimumab. The origin of this receptor is a human donor with non-small cell lung cancer who had stable disease on radiotherapy plus ipilimumab. The CDR3 here is CASTGGPGNSPLHF. In DNA form, the CDR3 reads TGTGCCAGCACCGGGGGCCCGGGGAATTCACCCCTCCACTTT.